The rows below give T cell receptor beta chains drawn from one sample of a study of siplizumab effects on memory and regulatory T cells. TCRdb's copy holds only in-frame clones and misses some; the assay was immunoSEQ multiplex PCR. The sample yields about 120,000 clones, about 93% seen once. The sample was non-Treg CD4+ T cells sorted from blood. All receptors derive from a human donor in good health. CDR3s include the opening cysteine and the closing phenylalanine or tryptophan. The order of the fields is clone size, J gene, CDR3 length, D gene, V gene, CDR3 DNA, CDR3 protein. The D gene is left open where the match is weak. For some rows the clone size is stated as once, few or many, or as a class when expanded; others skip it.

clone_size: once
j_call: TRBJ1-4
cdr3_length: 18
d_call: TRBD1
v_call: TRBV18
cdr3_nt: TGTGCCAGCTCACCGCGTCAACAGGGGTTAACGCCTAATGAAAAACTGTTTTTT
cdr3_aa: CASSPRQQGLTPNEKLFF

clone_size: NA
j_call: TRBJ2-3
cdr3_length: 16
d_call: TRBD2
v_call: TRBV30
cdr3_nt: TGTGCCTGGAGTCGCGGGACTAGCGGGGTTGTAGATACGCAGTATTTT
cdr3_aa: CAWSRGTSGVVDTQYF

clone_size: NA
j_call: TRBJ2-3
cdr3_length: 17
d_call: TRBD2
v_call: TRBV4-1
cdr3_nt: TGCGCCAGCAGCCAAATATATAGCGGGGGGGCCACAGATACGCAGTATTTT
cdr3_aa: CASSQIYSGGATDTQYF

clone_size: once
j_call: TRBJ2-3
cdr3_length: 16
d_call: TRBD2
v_call: TRBV5-1
cdr3_nt: TGCGCCAGCAGCTTGAGAGCGGGGGGTAGCACAGATACGCAGTATTTT
cdr3_aa: CASSLRAGGSTDTQYF

clone_size: NA
j_call: TRBJ2-3
cdr3_length: 16
d_call: TRBD2
v_call: TRBV18
cdr3_nt: TGTGCCAGCTCCCCCCTACTAGCGGGGCCCACAGATACGCAGTATTTT
cdr3_aa: CASSPLLAGPTDTQYF

clone_size: NA
j_call: TRBJ1-6
cdr3_length: 13
d_call: NA
v_call: TRBV6-5
cdr3_nt: TGTGCCAGCTCGGTGGCAGGCGGGTCACCCCTCCACTTT
cdr3_aa: CASSVAGGSPLHF

clone_size: NA
j_call: TRBJ2-5
cdr3_length: 15
d_call: TRBD2
v_call: TRBV5-1
cdr3_nt: TGCGCCAGCAGCTTGGGGACTAGCGGGGGTTGGACCCAGTACTTC
cdr3_aa: CASSLGTSGGWTQYF

clone_size: NA
j_call: TRBJ1-5
cdr3_length: 15
d_call: NA
v_call: TRBV2
cdr3_nt: TGTGCCAGCAGGGAGTGGGGGTCGGGAAATCAGCCCCAGCATTTT
cdr3_aa: CASREWGSGNQPQHF

clone_size: NA
j_call: TRBJ1-5
cdr3_length: 13
d_call: NA
v_call: TRBV5-4
cdr3_nt: TGTGCCAGCAGCTTGGTCCCAGATCAGCCCCAGCATTTT
cdr3_aa: CASSLVPDQPQHF

clone_size: NA
j_call: TRBJ1-1
cdr3_length: 11
d_call: NA
v_call: TRBV28
cdr3_nt: TGTGCCAGCGAACGGGACACTGAAGCTTTCTTT
cdr3_aa: CASERDTEAFF

clone_size: NA
j_call: TRBJ2-1
cdr3_length: 16
d_call: TRBD2
v_call: TRBV15
cdr3_nt: TGTGCCACCAGCAGAGATCAGGCGGGGGGGCACAATGAGCAGTTCTTC
cdr3_aa: CATSRDQAGGHNEQFF

clone_size: NA
j_call: TRBJ2-7
cdr3_length: 14
d_call: TRBD1
v_call: TRBV6-7
cdr3_nt: TGTGCCAGCCGGATGGCAGGGGGCTTATACGAGCAGTACTTC
cdr3_aa: CASRMAGGLYEQYF

clone_size: NA
j_call: TRBJ2-3
cdr3_length: 15
d_call: TRBD1
v_call: TRBV7-2
cdr3_nt: TGTGCCAGCAGCCCGCAGGGGGCGCAAGCAGATACGCAGTATTTT
cdr3_aa: CASSPQGAQADTQYF

clone_size: NA
j_call: TRBJ2-2
cdr3_length: 14
d_call: TRBD1
v_call: TRBV19
cdr3_nt: TGTGCCAGTACACTAGGACAGGGCACCGGGGAGCTGTTTTTT
cdr3_aa: CASTLGQGTGELFF

clone_size: NA
j_call: TRBJ1-5
cdr3_length: 16
d_call: NA
v_call: TRBV6-6
cdr3_nt: TGTGCCTCCCAGATAGGGGAGCCTTATAGCAATCAGCCCCAGCATTTT
cdr3_aa: CASQIGEPYSNQPQHF

clone_size: NA
j_call: TRBJ2-7
cdr3_length: 15
d_call: NA
v_call: TRBV28
cdr3_nt: TGTGCCAGTCAAGTGTTGGGGCCTCCCTCCTACGAGCAGTACTTC
cdr3_aa: CASQVLGPPSYEQYF

clone_size: NA
j_call: TRBJ1-3
cdr3_length: 16
d_call: NA
v_call: TRBV28
cdr3_nt: TGTGCCAGCAGTGATCAATCGGCCCACTCTGGAAACACCATATATTTT
cdr3_aa: CASSDQSAHSGNTIYF

clone_size: NA
j_call: TRBJ1-6
cdr3_length: 15
d_call: NA
v_call: TRBV11-2
cdr3_nt: TGTGCCAGCAGCTACTCCGGGACCCTAAATTCACCCCTCCACTTT
cdr3_aa: CASSYSGTLNSPLHF

clone_size: NA
j_call: TRBJ1-5
cdr3_length: 15
d_call: TRBD1
v_call: TRBV2
cdr3_nt: TGTGCCAGCAGCCCAGGGGGGGGCCCTAATCAGCCCCAGCATTTT
cdr3_aa: CASSPGGGPNQPQHF

clone_size: NA
j_call: TRBJ2-1
cdr3_length: 15
d_call: NA
v_call: TRBV18
cdr3_nt: TGTGCCAGCTCACTTAGAGACAGGTACGACAATGAGCAGTTCTTC
cdr3_aa: CASSLRDRYDNEQFF

clone_size: NA
j_call: TRBJ2-6
cdr3_length: 16
d_call: NA
v_call: TRBV25-1
cdr3_nt: TGTGCCAGCAGTGTAGAACTGATCTCTGGGGCCAACGTCCTGACTTTC
cdr3_aa: CASSVELISGANVLTF

clone_size: once
j_call: TRBJ2-2
cdr3_length: 15
d_call: NA
v_call: TRBV7-2
cdr3_nt: TGTGCCAGCAGCTTACCAGGAGCGAACACCGGGGAGCTGTTTTTT
cdr3_aa: CASSLPGANTGELFF

clone_size: NA
j_call: TRBJ2-2
cdr3_length: 15
d_call: NA
v_call: TRBV5-4
cdr3_nt: TGTGCCAGCAGCCCGAGGGGAGGGGGCACCGGGGAGCTGTTTTTT
cdr3_aa: CASSPRGGGTGELFF

clone_size: NA
j_call: TRBJ2-7
cdr3_length: 12
d_call: NA
v_call: TRBV11-3
cdr3_nt: TGTGCCAGCAGCTTAAACCCCCACGAGCAGTACTTC
cdr3_aa: CASSLNPHEQYF

clone_size: NA
j_call: TRBJ2-2
cdr3_length: 14
d_call: NA
v_call: TRBV7-2
cdr3_nt: TGTGCCAGCAGCTTAGCGTGGGACACCGGGGAGCTGTTTTTT
cdr3_aa: CASSLAWDTGELFF

clone_size: NA
j_call: TRBJ1-4
cdr3_length: 14
d_call: TRBD1
v_call: TRBV7-9
cdr3_nt: TGTGCCAGCAGCCCGGGGACAGGGTTGGAAAAACTGTTTTTT
cdr3_aa: CASSPGTGLEKLFF

clone_size: once
j_call: TRBJ1-6
cdr3_length: 17
d_call: NA
v_call: TRBV19
cdr3_nt: TGTGCCAGTAGTATAGCGAAGGGCCGCTCCTATAATTCACCCCTCCACTTT
cdr3_aa: CASSIAKGRSYNSPLHF

clone_size: NA
j_call: TRBJ1-5
cdr3_length: 15
d_call: NA
v_call: TRBV10-3
cdr3_nt: TGTGCCACCCTCGAGGACAATTATAGCAATCAGCCCCAGCATTTT
cdr3_aa: CATLEDNYSNQPQHF

clone_size: NA
j_call: TRBJ2-5
cdr3_length: 13
d_call: NA
v_call: TRBV5-6
cdr3_nt: TGTGCCAGCAGCTCCGGGCCCAAAGAGACCCAGTACTTC
cdr3_aa: CASSSGPKETQYF

clone_size: NA
j_call: TRBJ1-5
cdr3_length: 14
d_call: NA
v_call: TRBV5-1
cdr3_nt: TGCGCCAGATCCTCCCGGGGTAGCAATCAGCCCCAGCATTTT
cdr3_aa: CARSSRGSNQPQHF

clone_size: NA
j_call: TRBJ2-1
cdr3_length: 16
d_call: TRBD1
v_call: TRBV5-1
cdr3_nt: TGCGCCAGCAGGTATCGACAGGGGAGCTCCTACAATGAGCAGTTCTTC
cdr3_aa: CASRYRQGSSYNEQFF

clone_size: few
j_call: TRBJ2-6
cdr3_length: 14
d_call: NA
v_call: TRBV5-1
cdr3_nt: TGCGCCAGCAGCTCTAGCTCTGGGGCCAACGTCCTGACTTTC
cdr3_aa: CASSSSSGANVLTF

clone_size: NA
j_call: TRBJ2-5
cdr3_length: 11
d_call: NA
v_call: TRBV6-1
cdr3_nt: TGTGCCAGCAGTGTATCTGAGACCCAGTACTTC
cdr3_aa: CASSVSETQYF

clone_size: few
j_call: TRBJ1-2
cdr3_length: 12
d_call: NA
v_call: TRBV10-3
cdr3_nt: TGTGCCATCAGGACAGCTAACTATGGCTACACCTTC
cdr3_aa: CAIRTANYGYTF

clone_size: NA
j_call: TRBJ1-1
cdr3_length: 13
d_call: NA
v_call: TRBV10-3
cdr3_nt: TGTGCCACCCATGGGGGGGGGATCCCTGAAGCTTTCTTT
cdr3_aa: CATHGGGIPEAFF

clone_size: NA
j_call: TRBJ2-3
cdr3_length: 16
d_call: TRBD2
v_call: TRBV4-1
cdr3_nt: TGCGCCAGCAGCCAAGTAGGAGCGGGGAGACCAGATACGCAGTATTTT
cdr3_aa: CASSQVGAGRPDTQYF

clone_size: NA
j_call: TRBJ2-4
cdr3_length: 13
d_call: TRBD1
v_call: TRBV7-3
cdr3_nt: TGTGCCAGCAGCCGCCAACAGGGGGGAGAGAAGTACTTC
cdr3_aa: CASSRQQGGEKYF

clone_size: NA
j_call: TRBJ1-5
cdr3_length: 18
d_call: TRBD1
v_call: TRBV27
cdr3_nt: TGTGCCAGCAGTGGGGACAGGGGGCGCGCGGGACGTAGTCAGCCCCAGCATTTT
cdr3_aa: CASSGDRGRAGRSQPQHF

clone_size: NA
j_call: TRBJ2-1
cdr3_length: 16
d_call: NA
v_call: TRBV11-2
cdr3_nt: TGTGCCAGCAGCTTAGATCCCTTAAGCTCCTACAATGAGCAGTTCTTC
cdr3_aa: CASSLDPLSSYNEQFF

clone_size: NA
j_call: TRBJ2-1
cdr3_length: 14
d_call: NA
v_call: TRBV7-6
cdr3_nt: TGTGCCAGCAGCTTACCCCCCGGGCTAGGTGAGCAGTTCTTC
cdr3_aa: CASSLPPGLGEQFF

clone_size: NA
j_call: TRBJ1-6
cdr3_length: 17
d_call: NA
v_call: TRBV5-4
cdr3_nt: TGTGCCAGCAGCTTCTCAGGGATCTCGGGAGCTAATTCACCCCTCCACTTT
cdr3_aa: CASSFSGISGANSPLHF

clone_size: NA
j_call: TRBJ1-1
cdr3_length: 16
d_call: TRBD1
v_call: TRBV19
cdr3_nt: TGTGCCAGTACACGCACAGGGGCCCTTGAGAACACTGAAGCTTTCTTT
cdr3_aa: CASTRTGALENTEAFF

clone_size: NA
j_call: TRBJ2-5
cdr3_length: 14
d_call: TRBD1
v_call: TRBV7-9
cdr3_nt: TGTGCCAGCAGCCTCGGACAGGGGCAAGAGACCCAGTACTTC
cdr3_aa: CASSLGQGQETQYF

clone_size: NA
j_call: TRBJ1-1
cdr3_length: 14
d_call: NA
v_call: TRBV30
cdr3_nt: TGTGCCTGGAGTGTTCGGGCAGGGGACACTGAAGCTTTCTTT
cdr3_aa: CAWSVRAGDTEAFF

clone_size: NA
j_call: TRBJ1-5
cdr3_length: 13
d_call: NA
v_call: TRBV7-9
cdr3_nt: TGTGCCAGCAGCTTCGCAGAGAATCAGCCCCAGCATTTT
cdr3_aa: CASSFAENQPQHF

clone_size: NA
j_call: TRBJ2-5
cdr3_length: 14
d_call: TRBD2
v_call: TRBV6-5
cdr3_nt: TGTGCCAGCAGGCCTCTAGCGGGGGGAGAGACCCAGTACTTC
cdr3_aa: CASRPLAGGETQYF

clone_size: NA
j_call: TRBJ2-2
cdr3_length: 15
d_call: NA
v_call: TRBV19
cdr3_nt: TGTGCCAGTAGTAAAGGGGCGGTAAACACCGGGGAGCTGTTTTTT
cdr3_aa: CASSKGAVNTGELFF

clone_size: NA
j_call: TRBJ2-3
cdr3_length: 11
d_call: NA
v_call: TRBV7-3
cdr3_nt: TGTGCCAGCAGCTTGGCCGGTACGCAGTATTTT
cdr3_aa: CASSLAGTQYF